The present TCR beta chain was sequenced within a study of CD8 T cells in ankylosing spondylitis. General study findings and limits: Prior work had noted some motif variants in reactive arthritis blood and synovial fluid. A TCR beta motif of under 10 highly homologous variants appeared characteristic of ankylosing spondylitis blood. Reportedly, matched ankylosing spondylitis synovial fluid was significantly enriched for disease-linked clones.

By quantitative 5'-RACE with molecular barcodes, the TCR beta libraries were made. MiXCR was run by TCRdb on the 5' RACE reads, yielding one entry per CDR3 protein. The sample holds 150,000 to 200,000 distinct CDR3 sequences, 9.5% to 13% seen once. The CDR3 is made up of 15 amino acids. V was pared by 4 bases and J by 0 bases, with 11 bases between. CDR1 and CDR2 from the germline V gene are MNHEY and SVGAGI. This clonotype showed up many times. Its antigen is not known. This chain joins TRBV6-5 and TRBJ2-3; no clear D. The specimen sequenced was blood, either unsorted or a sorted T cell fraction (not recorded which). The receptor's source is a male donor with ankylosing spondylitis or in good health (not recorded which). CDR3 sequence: CASSSPKTSTDTQYF. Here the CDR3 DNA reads TGTGCCAGCAGTTCTCCCAAAACCAGCACAGATACGCAGTATTTT.